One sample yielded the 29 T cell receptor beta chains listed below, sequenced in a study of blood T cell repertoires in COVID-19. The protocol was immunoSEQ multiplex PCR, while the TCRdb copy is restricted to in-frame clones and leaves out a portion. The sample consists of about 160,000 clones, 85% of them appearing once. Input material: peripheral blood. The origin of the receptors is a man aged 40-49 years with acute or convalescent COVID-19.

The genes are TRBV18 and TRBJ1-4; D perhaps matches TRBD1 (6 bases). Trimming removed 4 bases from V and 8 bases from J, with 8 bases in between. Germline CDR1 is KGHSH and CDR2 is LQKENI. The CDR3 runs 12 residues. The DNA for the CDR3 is TGTGCCAGCTCACTGGACAGAGAAAAACTGTTTTTT. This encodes CASSLDREKLFF.

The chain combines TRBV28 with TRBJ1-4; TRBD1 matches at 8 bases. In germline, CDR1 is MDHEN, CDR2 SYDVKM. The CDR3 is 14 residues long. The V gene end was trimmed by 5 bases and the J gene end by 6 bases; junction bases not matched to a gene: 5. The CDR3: CASSVTGVDEKLFF. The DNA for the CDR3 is TGTGCCAGCAGTGTGACAGGGGTGGATGAAAAACTGTTTTTT.

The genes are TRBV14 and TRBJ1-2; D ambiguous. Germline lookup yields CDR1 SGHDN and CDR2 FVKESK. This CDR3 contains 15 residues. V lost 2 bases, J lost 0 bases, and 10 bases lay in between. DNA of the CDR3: TGTGCCAGCAGCCAAAATAGAGTCCCTAACTATGGCTACACCTTC. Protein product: CASSQNRVPNYGYTF. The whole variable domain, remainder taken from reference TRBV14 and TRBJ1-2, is EAGVTQFPSHSVIEKGQTVTLRCDPISGHDNLYWYRRVMGKEIKFLLHFVKESKQDESGMPNNRFLAERTGGTYSTLKVQPAELEDSGVYFCASSQNRVPNYGYTFGSGTRLTVV.

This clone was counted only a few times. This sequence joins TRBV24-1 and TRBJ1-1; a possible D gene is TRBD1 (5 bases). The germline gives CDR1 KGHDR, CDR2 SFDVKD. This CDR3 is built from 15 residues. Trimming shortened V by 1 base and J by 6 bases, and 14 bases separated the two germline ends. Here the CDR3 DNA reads TGTGCCACCAGTGATTTCCAGGGAATATTAGCTGAAGCTTTCTTT. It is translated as CATSDFQGILAEAFF.

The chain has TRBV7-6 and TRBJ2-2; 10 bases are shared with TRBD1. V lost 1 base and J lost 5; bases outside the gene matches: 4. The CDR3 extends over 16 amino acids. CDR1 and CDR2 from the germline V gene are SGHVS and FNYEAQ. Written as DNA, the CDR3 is TGTGCCAGCAGCTTAGGGGGACAGGGGTATACCGGGGAGCTGTTTTTT. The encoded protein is CASSLGGQGYTGELFF.

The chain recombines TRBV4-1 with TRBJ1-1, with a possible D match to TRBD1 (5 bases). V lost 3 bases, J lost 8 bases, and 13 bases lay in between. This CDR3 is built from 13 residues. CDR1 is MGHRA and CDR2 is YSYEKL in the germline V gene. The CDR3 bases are TGCGCCAGCAGCCAGGTACGCGGGGGGGAAGCTTTCTTT. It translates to CASSQVRGGEAFF.

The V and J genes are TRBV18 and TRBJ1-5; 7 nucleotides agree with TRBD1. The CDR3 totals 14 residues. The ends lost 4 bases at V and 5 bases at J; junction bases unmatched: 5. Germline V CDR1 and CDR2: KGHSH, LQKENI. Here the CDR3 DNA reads TGTGCCAGCTCACTTTACAGGGGCGATCAGCCCCAGCATTTT. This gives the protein CASSLYRGDQPQHF.

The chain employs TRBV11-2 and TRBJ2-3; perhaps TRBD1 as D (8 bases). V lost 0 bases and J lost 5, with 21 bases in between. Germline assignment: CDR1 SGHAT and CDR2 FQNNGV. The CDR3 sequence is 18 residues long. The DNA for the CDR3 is TGTGCCAGCAGCTTAGATTGGCAAGGACAGGGAGGGAGAGATACGCAGTATTTT. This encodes CASSLDWQGQGGRDTQYF.

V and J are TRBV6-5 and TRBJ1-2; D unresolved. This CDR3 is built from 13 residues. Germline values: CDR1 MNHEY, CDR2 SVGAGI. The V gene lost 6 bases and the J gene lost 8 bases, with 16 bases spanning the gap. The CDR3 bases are TGTGCCAGCAGGGACGGGAGTGCTCGGGGCTACACCTTC. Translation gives CASRDGSARGYTF.

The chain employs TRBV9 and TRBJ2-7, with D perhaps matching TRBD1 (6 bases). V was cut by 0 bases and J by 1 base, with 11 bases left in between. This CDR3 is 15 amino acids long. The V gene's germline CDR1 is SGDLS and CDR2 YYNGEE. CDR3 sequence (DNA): TGTGCCAGCAGCGTAGTTCCAGGGGATTCCTACGAGCAGTACTTC. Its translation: CASSVVPGDSYEQYF.

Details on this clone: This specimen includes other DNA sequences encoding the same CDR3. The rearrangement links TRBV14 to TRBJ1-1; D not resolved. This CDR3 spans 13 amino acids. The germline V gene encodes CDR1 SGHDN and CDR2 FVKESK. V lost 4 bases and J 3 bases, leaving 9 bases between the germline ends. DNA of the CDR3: TGTGCCAGCAGCCGCAACCGGGACACTGAAGCTTTCTTT. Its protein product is CASSRNRDTEAFF. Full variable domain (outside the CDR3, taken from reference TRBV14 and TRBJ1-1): EAGVTQFPSHSVIEKGQTVTLRCDPISGHDNLYWYRRVMGKEIKFLLHFVKESKQDESGMPNNRFLAERTGGTYSTLKVQPAELEDSGVYFCASSRNRDTEAFFGQGTRLTVV.

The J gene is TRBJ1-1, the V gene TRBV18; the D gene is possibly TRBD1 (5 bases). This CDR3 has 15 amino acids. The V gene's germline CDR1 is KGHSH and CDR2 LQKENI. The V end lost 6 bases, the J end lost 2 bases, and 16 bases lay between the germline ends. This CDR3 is CASSPRGGPNTEAFF. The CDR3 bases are TGTGCCAGCTCGCCGAGGGGAGGCCCTAACACTGAAGCTTTCTTT.

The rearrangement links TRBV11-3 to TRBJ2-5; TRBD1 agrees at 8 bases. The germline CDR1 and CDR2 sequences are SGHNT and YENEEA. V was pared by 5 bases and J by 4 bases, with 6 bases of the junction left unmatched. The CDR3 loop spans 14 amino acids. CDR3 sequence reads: CASSPAGGAETQYF. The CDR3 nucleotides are TGTGCCAGCAGCCCGGCAGGGGGCGCAGAGACCCAGTACTTC.

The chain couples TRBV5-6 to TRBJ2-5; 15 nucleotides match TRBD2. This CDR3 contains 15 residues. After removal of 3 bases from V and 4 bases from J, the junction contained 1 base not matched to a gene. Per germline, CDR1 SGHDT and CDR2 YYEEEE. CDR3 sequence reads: CASSWTSGGGETQYF. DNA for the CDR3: TGTGCCAGCAGCTGGACTAGCGGGGGGGGAGAGACCCAGTACTTC.

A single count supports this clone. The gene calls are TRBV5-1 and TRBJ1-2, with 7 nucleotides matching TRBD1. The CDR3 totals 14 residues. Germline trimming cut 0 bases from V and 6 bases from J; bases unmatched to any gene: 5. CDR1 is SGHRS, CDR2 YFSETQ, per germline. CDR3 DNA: TGCGCCAGCAGCTTGGTACAGGGGCCTCATGGCTACACCTTC. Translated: CASSLVQGPHGYTF.

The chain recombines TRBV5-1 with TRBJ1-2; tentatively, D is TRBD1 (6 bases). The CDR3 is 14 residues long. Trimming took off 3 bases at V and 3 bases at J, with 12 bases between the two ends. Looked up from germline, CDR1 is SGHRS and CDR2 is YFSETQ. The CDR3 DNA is TGCGCCAGCAGCTGGGGGGGCCTGGACTATGGCTACACCTTC. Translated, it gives CASSWGGLDYGYTF.

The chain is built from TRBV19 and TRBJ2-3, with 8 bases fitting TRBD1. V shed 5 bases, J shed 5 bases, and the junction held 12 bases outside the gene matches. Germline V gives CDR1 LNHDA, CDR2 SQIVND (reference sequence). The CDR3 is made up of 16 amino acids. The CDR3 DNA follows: TGTGCCAGTAGTCCTACAGGGGGGAGGTCCAGAGATACGCAGTATTTT. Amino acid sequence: CASSPTGGRSRDTQYF.

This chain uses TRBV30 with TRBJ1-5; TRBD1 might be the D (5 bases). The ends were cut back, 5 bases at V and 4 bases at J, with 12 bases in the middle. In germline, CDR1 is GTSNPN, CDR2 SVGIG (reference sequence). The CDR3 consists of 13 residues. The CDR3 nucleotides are TGTGCCTGGGCAGGGAAGAGAAATCAGCCCCAGCATTTT. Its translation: CAWAGKRNQPQHF.

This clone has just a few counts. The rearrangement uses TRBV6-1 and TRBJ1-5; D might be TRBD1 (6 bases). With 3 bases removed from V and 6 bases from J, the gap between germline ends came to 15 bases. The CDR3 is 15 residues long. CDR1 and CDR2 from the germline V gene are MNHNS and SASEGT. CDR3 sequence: CASSDTGFFGQPQHF. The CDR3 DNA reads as TGTGCCAGCAGTGACACAGGGTTTTTTGGTCAGCCCCAGCATTTT.

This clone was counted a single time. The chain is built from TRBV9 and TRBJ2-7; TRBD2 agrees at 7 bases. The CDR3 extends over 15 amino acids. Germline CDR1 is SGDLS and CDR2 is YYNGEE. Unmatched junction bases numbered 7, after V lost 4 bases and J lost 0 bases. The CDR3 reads CASSNRERDSYEQYF. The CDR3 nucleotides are TGTGCCAGCAGCAATAGGGAGCGGGACTCCTACGAGCAGTACTTC. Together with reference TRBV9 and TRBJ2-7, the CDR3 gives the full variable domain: DSGVTQTPKHLITATGQRVTLRCSPRSGDLSVYWYQQSLDQGLQFLIQYYNGEERAKGNILERFSAQQFPDLHSELNLSSLELGDSALYFCASSNRERDSYEQYFGPGTRLTVT.

CDR3 protein: CASKRGGDSYNSPLHF. The CDR3 DNA follows: TGCGCCAGCAAACGAGGGGGGGACTCCTATAATTCACCCCTCCACTTT. The chain couples TRBV5-1 to TRBJ1-6; the D gene is possibly TRBD1 (6 bases). The V gene lost 6 bases and the J gene lost 0 bases, with 13 bases spanning the gap. Looked up from germline, CDR1 is SGHRS and CDR2 is YFSETQ. The CDR3 extends over 16 amino acids.

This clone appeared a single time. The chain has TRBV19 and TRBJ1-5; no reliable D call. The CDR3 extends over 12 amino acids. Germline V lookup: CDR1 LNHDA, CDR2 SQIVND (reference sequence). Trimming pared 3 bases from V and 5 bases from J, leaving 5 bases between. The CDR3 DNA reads TGTGCCAGTAGTATGTCTCATCAGCCCCAGCATTTT. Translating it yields CASSMSHQPQHF.

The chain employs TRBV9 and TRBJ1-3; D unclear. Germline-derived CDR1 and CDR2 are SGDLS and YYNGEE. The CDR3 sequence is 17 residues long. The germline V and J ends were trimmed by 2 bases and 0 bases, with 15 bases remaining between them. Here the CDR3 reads CASSVGMGGNSGNTIYF. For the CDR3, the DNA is TGTGCCAGCAGCGTTGGGATGGGAGGGAACTCTGGAAACACCATATATTTT.

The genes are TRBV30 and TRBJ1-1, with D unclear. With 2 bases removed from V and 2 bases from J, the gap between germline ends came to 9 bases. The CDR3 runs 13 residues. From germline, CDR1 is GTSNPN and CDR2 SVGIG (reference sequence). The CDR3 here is CAWSYRSNTEAFF. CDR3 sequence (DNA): TGTGCCTGGAGTTATCGTAGTAACACTGAAGCTTTCTTT.

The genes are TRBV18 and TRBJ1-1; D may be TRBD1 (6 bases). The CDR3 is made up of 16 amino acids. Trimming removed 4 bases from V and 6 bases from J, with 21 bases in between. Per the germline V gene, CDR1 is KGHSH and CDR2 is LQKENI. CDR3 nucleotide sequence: TGTGCCAGCTCACTCATGGGGCAGGGGAGAGAGGCTGAAGCTTTCTTT. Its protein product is CASSLMGQGREAEAFF.

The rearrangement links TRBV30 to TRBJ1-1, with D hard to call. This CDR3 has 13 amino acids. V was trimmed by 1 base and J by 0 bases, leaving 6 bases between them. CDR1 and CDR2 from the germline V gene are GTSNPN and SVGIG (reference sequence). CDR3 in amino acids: CAWSEGVNTEAFF. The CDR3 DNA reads TGTGCCTGGAGTGAGGGAGTGAACACTGAAGCTTTCTTT.

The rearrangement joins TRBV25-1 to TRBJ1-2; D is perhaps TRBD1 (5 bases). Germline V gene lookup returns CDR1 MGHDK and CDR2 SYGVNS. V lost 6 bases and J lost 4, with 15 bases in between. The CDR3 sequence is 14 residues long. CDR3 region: CASSPLGGSYGYTF. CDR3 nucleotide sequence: TGTGCCAGCAGCCCCCTGGGGGGGTCCTATGGCTACACCTTC.

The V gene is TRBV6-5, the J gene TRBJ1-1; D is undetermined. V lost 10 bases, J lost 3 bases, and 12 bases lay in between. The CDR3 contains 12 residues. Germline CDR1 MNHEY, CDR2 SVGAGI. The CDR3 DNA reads TGTGCCATCTCCGACGGGGACACTGAAGCTTTCTTT. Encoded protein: CAISDGDTEAFF.

The CDR3 protein is CASSGQGWTEAFF. CDR3 sequence (DNA): TGTGCCAGCAGCGGACAGGGTTGGACTGAAGCTTTCTTT. The rearrangement joins TRBV6-5 to TRBJ1-1; 8 nucleotides align to TRBD1. This CDR3 comprises 13 residues. Germline CDR1 and CDR2: MNHEY and SVGAGI. V gave up 6 bases and J gave up 5 bases; unmatched junction bases: 5.